Following are 20 T cell receptor beta chains from one sample sequenced in a study of shared clonotypes between healthy human individuals. The protocol was immunoSEQ multiplex PCR, while the TCRdb copy is restricted to in-frame clones and leaves out a portion. The profile covers about 1.1 million clones, with about 80% appearing a single time and about 0.94% taken by the ten largest. Sequencing was performed on memory CD4+ T cells from PBMCs. Subset: CD45RA-negative fraction. The receptor set was obtained from a man younger than 30 in good health. Some clones in this sample may be carry-over from other donors' samples.

The sample holds one count of this clone. The rearrangement links TRBV30 to TRBJ2-1, with D perhaps matching TRBD2 (6 bases). This CDR3 spans 16 amino acids. The germline V gene encodes CDR1 GTSNPN and CDR2 SVGIG (reference sequence). V was cut by 6 bases and J by 0 bases, with 18 bases left in between. CDR3 in amino acids: CACRVRLARSYNEQFF. CDR3 sequence (DNA): TGTGCCTGCCGCGTAAGGCTAGCGCGCTCCTACAATGAGCAGTTCTTC.

V and J are TRBV4-2 and TRBJ1-4, with D perhaps TRBD1 (6 bases). V was cut by 5 bases and J by 8 bases, with 21 bases left in between. Germline CDR1 LGHNA, CDR2 YNFKEQ. CDR3 length: 16 residues. CDR3: CASSSTPRLGGEKLFF. CDR3 DNA sequence: TGTGCCAGCAGCTCAACCCCACGGTTGGGGGGCGAAAAACTGTTTTTT.

The rearrangement joins TRBV9 to TRBJ1-1, with TRBD1 matching 8 bases. This CDR3 spans 13 amino acids. Germline V gene sequence: CDR1 SGDLS, CDR2 YYNGEE. V was clipped by 4 bases and J by 4 bases; unmatched bases: 3. CDR3 nucleotide sequence: TGTGCCAGCAGCATTACAGGGGGCACTGAAGCTTTCTTT. Residues: CASSITGGTEAFF.

V usage is TRBV2 and J usage is TRBJ2-5; 7 bases agree with TRBD1. Looked up from germline, CDR1 is SNHLY and CDR2 is FYNNEI. V shed 5 bases, J shed 0 bases, and the junction held 3 bases outside the gene matches. The CDR3 covers 14 residues. The DNA of the CDR3 is TGTGCCAGCAGTCCGGGACAGTACCAAGAGACCCAGTACTTC. Its protein product is CASSPGQYQETQYF.

The chain joins TRBV4-1 to TRBJ2-2; 7 positions agree with TRBD1. The CDR3 totals 16 residues. Germline CDR1 MGHRA, CDR2 YSYEKL. V trimming: 0 bases; J trimming: 5 bases; junction bases outside the gene matches: 6. The CDR3: CASSQEGQLGTGELFF. CDR3 nucleotides: TGCGCCAGCAGCCAAGAGGGACAGCTGGGGACCGGGGAGCTGTTTTTT.

This rearrangement joins TRBV5-6 to TRBJ2-1, with D unclear. From germline, CDR1 is SGHDT and CDR2 YYEEEE. CDR3 length equals 16 residues. V dropped 4 bases and J dropped 4 bases, with 18 bases sitting between them. This CDR3 reads CASSRQRRSGYNEQFF. The CDR3 DNA follows: TGTGCCAGCAGCCGGCAGAGGCGGTCCGGGTACAATGAGCAGTTCTTC.

V usage is TRBV5-1 and J usage is TRBJ1-2; no clear D. Per the germline V gene, CDR1 is SGHRS and CDR2 is YFSETQ. V lost 2 bases and J 4 bases, leaving 18 bases between the germline ends. The CDR3 has 16 residues. CDR3: CASSFLAAEGRYGYTF. CDR3 nucleotides: TGCGCCAGCAGCTTCTTGGCAGCCGAGGGTCGCTATGGCTACACCTTC.

The V gene is TRBV5-5, the J gene TRBJ1-5; D unclear. CDR3 length equals 13 residues. The germline V and J ends were trimmed by 2 bases and 3 bases, with 6 bases remaining between them. In germline, CDR1 is SGHKS, CDR2 YYEKEE (reference sequence). CDR3 nucleotides: TGTGCCAGCAGCTTAAGTTCCAATCAGCCCCAGCATTTT. Residues: CASSLSSNQPQHF.

V gene TRBV5-1 combines with J gene TRBJ2-5, with 10 bases identical to TRBD2. Germline CDR1 and CDR2: SGHRS and YFSETQ. Trimming took 0 bases from V and 5 from J; bases not matched to a gene: 7. The CDR3 extends over 16 amino acids. The CDR3 coding sequence is TGCGCCAGCAGCTTGGGGACTAGCGGAACACGGGAGACCCAGTACTTC. Translating gives CASSLGTSGTRETQYF.

The count of this clone is one. The chain links TRBV5-1 to TRBJ2-6; a weak D match, TRBD2 (5 bases). Looked up from germline, CDR1 is SGHRS and CDR2 is YFSETQ. V lost 4 bases, J lost 0 bases, and 5 bases lay in between. CDR3 length: 14 residues. CDR3 residues: CASSGGSGANVLTF. The DNA for the CDR3 is TGCGCCAGCAGCGGAGGCTCTGGGGCCAACGTCCTGACTTTC.

There are many counts of this clone. Within the sample, other DNA sequences also encode this same CDR3. The J gene is TRBJ2-3, the V gene TRBV9; D is unresolved. CDR1 is SGDLS and CDR2 is YYNGEE in the germline V gene. Trimming took 4 bases from V and 6 from J, leaving 9 bases between them. The CDR3 has 12 residues. CDR3: CASSPRLDTQYF. CDR3 DNA sequence: TGTGCCAGCAGCCCCCGTTTGGATACGCAGTATTTT.

The V gene is TRBV7-9, the J gene TRBJ1-2, with D unresolved. The V end was cut by 6 bases, the J end by 0 bases, with 8 bases between. The CDR3 is 13 amino acids. Germline V gives CDR1 SEHNR, CDR2 FQNEAQ (reference sequence). DNA of the CDR3: TGTGCCAGCAGTTCCTACTCTAACTATGGCTACACCTTC. Its protein is CASSSYSNYGYTF.

As regards this clone: This specimen includes other DNA sequences encoding the same CDR3. The chain combines TRBV28 with TRBJ1-3; unclear D gene. The germline CDR1 and CDR2 sequences are MDHEN and SYDVKM. Trimming left V 2 bases short and J 3 bases short, with 8 bases between. The CDR3 sequence is 14 residues long. The CDR3, as DNA: TGTGCCAGCAGTTTAACGGGTCATGGAAACACCATATATTTT. Translated: CASSLTGHGNTIYF.

The genes are TRBV6-5 and TRBJ1-2; D ambiguous. Deletions cut 0 bases from V and 8 bases from J, with 13 bases between. There are 14 residues in the CDR3. The germline V gene encodes CDR1 MNHEY and CDR2 SVGAGI. For the CDR3, the DNA is TGTGCCAGCAGTTACTCTGCGGCCTCGAGGGGCTACACCTTC. This codes for CASSYSAASRGYTF.

The chain couples TRBV11-2 to TRBJ2-5, with a possible D match to TRBD1 (6 bases). CDR1 and CDR2 from the germline V gene are SGHAT and FQNNGV. Trimming removed 1 base at V and 5 bases at J, with 17 bases between. CDR3 size: 16 residues. CDR3 sequence (DNA): TGTGCCAGCAGCTTAGGGGCAGGGGAAGGCGGTGAGACCCAGTACTTC. It codes for CASSLGAGEGGETQYF.

In nucleotides, the CDR3 is TGTGCCAGCGGGACTCATCTTGCGAATTCACCCCTCCACTTT. This translates into CASGTHLANSPLHF. The chain is built from TRBV6-5 and TRBJ1-6, with D perhaps TRBD1 (5 bases). The CDR3 sequence is 14 residues long. Trimming removed 8 bases at V and 7 bases at J, with 15 bases between. Germline CDR1 reads MNHEY; CDR2 reads SVGAGI.

J is TRBJ2-5 and V is TRBV11-2; tentatively, D is TRBD1 (6 bases). Trimming took 0 bases from V and 5 from J, leaving 13 bases between them. The CDR3 has 15 amino acids. Germline V gives CDR1 SGHAT, CDR2 FQNNGV. The CDR3 DNA reads as TGTGCCAGCAGCTTAGATGTAGGGGGTAGGGAGACCCAGTACTTC. It yields the protein CASSLDVGGRETQYF.

V usage is TRBV2 and J usage is TRBJ1-1; D perhaps matches TRBD1 (6 bases). With 6 bases removed from V and 5 bases from J, the gap between germline ends came to 10 bases. The CDR3 is 12 amino acids. Germline-derived CDR1 and CDR2 are SNHLY and FYNNEI. This chain's CDR3 is CASRRGETEAFF. Written as DNA, the CDR3 is TGTGCCAGCAGGAGGGGGGAGACTGAAGCTTTCTTT. Supplemented by reference TRBV2 and TRBJ1-1, the full variable domain reads EPEVTQTPSHQVTQMGQEVILRCVPISNHLYFYWYRQILGQKVEFLVSFYNNEISEKSEIFDDQFSVERPDGSNFTLKIRSTKLEDSAMYFCASRRGETEAFFGQGTRLTVV.

The CDR3 DNA follows: TGTGCCAGCAGCCTAGCGGGAAGCTTAGATGAGCAGTTCTTC. It translates to CASSLAGSLDEQFF. J is TRBJ2-1 and V is TRBV6-6; 9 nucleotides agree with TRBD2. V lost 6 bases to trimming and J lost 8 bases; unmatched junction nucleotides: 8. Germline V gives CDR1 MNHNY, CDR2 SVGAGI (reference sequence). This CDR3 spans 14 amino acids.

This chain links TRBV19 with TRBJ2-3, with 7 nucleotides matching TRBD2. The V and J ends lost 8 bases and 3 bases, in that order; junction bases with no gene match: 11. Germline lookup yields CDR1 LNHDA and CDR2 SQIVND (reference sequence). The CDR3 covers 15 residues. The CDR3 is CASGGGGRRTDTQYF. The CDR3 DNA follows: TGTGCCAGTGGGGGAGGCGGGAGACGGACAGATACGCAGTATTTT.